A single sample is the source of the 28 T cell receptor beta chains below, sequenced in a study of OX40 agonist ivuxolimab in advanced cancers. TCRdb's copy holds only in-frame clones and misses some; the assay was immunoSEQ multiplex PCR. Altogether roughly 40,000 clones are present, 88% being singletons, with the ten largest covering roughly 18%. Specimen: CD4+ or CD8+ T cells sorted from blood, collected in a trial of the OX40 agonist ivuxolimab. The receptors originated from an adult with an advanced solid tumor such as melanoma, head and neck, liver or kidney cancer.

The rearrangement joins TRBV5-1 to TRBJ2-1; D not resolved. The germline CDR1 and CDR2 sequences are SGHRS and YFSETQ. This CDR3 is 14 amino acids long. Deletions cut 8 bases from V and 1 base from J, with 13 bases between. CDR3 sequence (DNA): TGCGCCAGTCGGGTTTTTCTTTCCTACAATGAGCAGTTCTTC. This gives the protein CASRVFLSYNEQFF.

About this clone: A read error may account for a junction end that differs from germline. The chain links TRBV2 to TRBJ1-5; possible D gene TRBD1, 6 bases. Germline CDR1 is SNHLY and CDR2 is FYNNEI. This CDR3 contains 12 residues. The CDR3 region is CASSDGQISFDF. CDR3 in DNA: TGTGCCAGCAGTGACGGACAGATAAGTTTCGATTTT.

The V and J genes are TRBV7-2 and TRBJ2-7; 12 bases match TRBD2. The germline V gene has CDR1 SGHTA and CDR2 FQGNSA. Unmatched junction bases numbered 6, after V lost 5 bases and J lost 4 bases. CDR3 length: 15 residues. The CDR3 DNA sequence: TGTGCCAGCAGCCCACTAGCGGGGGGTTCTTACGAGCAGTACGTC. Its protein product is CASSPLAGGSYEQYV.

CDR3 in amino acids: CASSLDRTYEQYV. The DNA for the CDR3 is TGTGCCAGCAGCTTAGACAGAACCTACGAGCAGTACGTC. The chain combines TRBV11-2 with TRBJ2-7, with D uncertain. V shed 0 bases and J shed 2 bases, with 5 bases lying between them. The CDR3 extends over 13 amino acids. Germline V lookup: CDR1 SGHAT, CDR2 FQNNGV.

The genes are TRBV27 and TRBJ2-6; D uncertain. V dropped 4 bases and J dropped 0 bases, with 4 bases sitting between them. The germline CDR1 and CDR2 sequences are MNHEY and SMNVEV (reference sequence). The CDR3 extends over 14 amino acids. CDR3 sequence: CASSSLSGANVLTF. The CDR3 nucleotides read TGTGCCAGCAGTTCCCTCTCTGGGGCCAACGTCCTGACTTTC.

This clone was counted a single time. CDR3 coding DNA: TGTGCCAGCAGCGTATACGGGGAAGGCACCGGGGAGCTGTTTTTT. This translates into CASSVYGEGTGELFF. V and J are TRBV9 and TRBJ2-2, with D maybe TRBD2 (5 bases). CDR1 is SGDLS, CDR2 YYNGEE, per germline. CDR3 length: 15 amino acids. Trimming removed 1 base from V and 4 bases from J, with 11 bases in between. The full variable domain, with the rest looked up from reference TRBV9 and TRBJ2-2, is DSGVTQTPKHLITATGQRVTLRCSPRSGDLSVYWYQQSLDQGLQFLIQYYNGEERAKGNILERFSAQQFPDLHSELNLSSLELGDSALYFCASSVYGEGTGELFFGEGSRLTVL.

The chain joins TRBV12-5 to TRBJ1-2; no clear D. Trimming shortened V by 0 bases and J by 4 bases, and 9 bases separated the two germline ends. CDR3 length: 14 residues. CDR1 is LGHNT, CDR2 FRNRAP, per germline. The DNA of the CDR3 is TGTGCTAGTGGTTTGGTAGGAGGGCTCTATGGCTACACCTTC. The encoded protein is CASGLVGGLYGYTF. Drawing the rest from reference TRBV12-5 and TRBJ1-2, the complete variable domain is DARVTQTPRHKVTEMGQEVTMRCQPILGHNTVFWYRQTMMQGLELLAYFRNRAPLDDSGMPKDRFSAEMPDATLATLKIQPSEPRDSAVYFCASGLVGGLYGYTFGSGTRLTVV.

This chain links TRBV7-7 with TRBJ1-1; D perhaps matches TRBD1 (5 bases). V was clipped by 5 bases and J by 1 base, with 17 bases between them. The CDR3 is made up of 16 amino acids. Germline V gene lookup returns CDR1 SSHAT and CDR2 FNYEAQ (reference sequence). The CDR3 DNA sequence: TGTGCCAGCAGCCCGCTCGGGAGGGGTGGGAACACTGAAGCTTTCTTT. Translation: CASSPLGRGGNTEAFF.

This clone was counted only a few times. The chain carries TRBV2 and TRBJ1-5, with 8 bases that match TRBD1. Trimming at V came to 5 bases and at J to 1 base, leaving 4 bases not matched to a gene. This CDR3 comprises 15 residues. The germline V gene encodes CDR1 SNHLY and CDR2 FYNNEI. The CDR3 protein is CASSQGAGSNQPQHF. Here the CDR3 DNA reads TGTGCCAGCAGTCAGGGGGCCGGGAGCAATCAGCCCCAGCATTTT.

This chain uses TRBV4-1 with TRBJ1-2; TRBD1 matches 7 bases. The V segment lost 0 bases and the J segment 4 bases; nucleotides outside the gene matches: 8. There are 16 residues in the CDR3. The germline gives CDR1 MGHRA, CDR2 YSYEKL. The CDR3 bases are TGCGCCAGCAGCCAAGAAGTTACCGGGACAGCCTATGGCTACACCTTC. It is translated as CASSQEVTGTAYGYTF.

DNA for the CDR3: TGTGCCAGCAGCCAGTCGAGAACTGAAGCTTTCTTT. Translation gives CASSQSRTEAFF. This chain uses TRBV4-2 with TRBJ1-1, with D unclear. The ends were cut back, 3 bases at V and 5 bases at J, with 7 bases in the middle. The CDR3 extends over 12 amino acids. Germline V gives CDR1 LGHNA, CDR2 YNFKEQ.

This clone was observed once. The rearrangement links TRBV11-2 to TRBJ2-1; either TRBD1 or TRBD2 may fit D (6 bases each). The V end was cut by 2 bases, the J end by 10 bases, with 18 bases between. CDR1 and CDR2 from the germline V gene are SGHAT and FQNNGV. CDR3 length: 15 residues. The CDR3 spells CASSLITGAFREQFF. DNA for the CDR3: TGTGCCAGCAGCTTAATAACGGGGGCCTTTAGGGAGCAGTTCTTC.

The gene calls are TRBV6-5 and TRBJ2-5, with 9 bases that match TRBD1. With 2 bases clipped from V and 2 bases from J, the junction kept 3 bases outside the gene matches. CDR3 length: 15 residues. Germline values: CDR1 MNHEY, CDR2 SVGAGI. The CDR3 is CASSYLGQGQETQYF. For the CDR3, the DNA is TGTGCCAGCAGTTACCTGGGACAGGGACAAGAGACCCAGTACTTC.

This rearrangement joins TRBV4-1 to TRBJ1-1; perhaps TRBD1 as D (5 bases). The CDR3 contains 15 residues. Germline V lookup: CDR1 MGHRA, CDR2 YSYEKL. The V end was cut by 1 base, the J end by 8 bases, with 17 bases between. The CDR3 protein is CASSQVPRRGPEAFF. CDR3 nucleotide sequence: TGCGCCAGCAGCCAAGTTCCTAGAAGGGGCCCCGAAGCTTTCTTT.

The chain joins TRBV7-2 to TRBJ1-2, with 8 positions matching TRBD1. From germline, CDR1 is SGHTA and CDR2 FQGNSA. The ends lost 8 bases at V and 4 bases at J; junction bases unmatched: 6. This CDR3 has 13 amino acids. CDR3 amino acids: CASRETGGYGYTF. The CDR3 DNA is TGTGCCAGCCGCGAAACAGGGGGCTATGGCTACACCTTC.

The CDR3 spells CASSLFSSYEQYF. The CDR3 bases are TGTGCCAGCAGTTTATTCAGCTCCTACGAGCAGTACTTC. The V gene is TRBV27, the J gene TRBJ2-7; no clear D. Trimming shortened V by 1 base and J by 0 bases, and 4 bases separated the two germline ends. Germline values: CDR1 MNHEY, CDR2 SMNVEV (reference sequence). The CDR3 is 13 residues long.

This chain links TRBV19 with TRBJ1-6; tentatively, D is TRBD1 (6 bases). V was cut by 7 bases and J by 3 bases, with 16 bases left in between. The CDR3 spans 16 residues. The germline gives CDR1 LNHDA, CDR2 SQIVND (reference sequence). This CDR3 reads CASTLEGGDYNSPLHF. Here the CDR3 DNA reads TGTGCCAGTACCCTCGAGGGGGGGGACTATAATTCACCCCTCCACTTT.

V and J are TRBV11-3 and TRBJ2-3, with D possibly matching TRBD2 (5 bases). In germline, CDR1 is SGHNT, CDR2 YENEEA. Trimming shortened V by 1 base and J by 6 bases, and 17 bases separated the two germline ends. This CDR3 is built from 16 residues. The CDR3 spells CASSLVTYGVGDTQYF. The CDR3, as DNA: TGTGCCAGCAGCTTAGTAACGTACGGGGTAGGGGATACGCAGTATTTT. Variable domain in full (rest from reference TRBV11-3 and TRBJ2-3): EAGVVQSPRYKIIEKKQPVAFWCNPISGHNTLYWYLQNLGQGPELLIRYENEEAVDDSQLPKDRFSAERLKGVDSTLKIQPAELGDSAVYLCASSLVTYGVGDTQYFGPGTRLTVL.

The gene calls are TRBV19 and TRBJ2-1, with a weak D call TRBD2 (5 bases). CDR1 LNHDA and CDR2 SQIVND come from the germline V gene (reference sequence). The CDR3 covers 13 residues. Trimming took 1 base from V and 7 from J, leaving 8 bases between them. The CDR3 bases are TGTGCCAGTAGTATAGGGACTTGGAATGAGCAGTTCTTC. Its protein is CASSIGTWNEQFF.

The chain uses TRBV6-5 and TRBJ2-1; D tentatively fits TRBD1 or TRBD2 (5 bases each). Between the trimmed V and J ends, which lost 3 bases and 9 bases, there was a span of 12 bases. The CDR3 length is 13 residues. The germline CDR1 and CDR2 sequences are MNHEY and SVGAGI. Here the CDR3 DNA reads TGTGCCAGCAGTTATTTGAGGGGCGGTGAGCAGTTCTTC. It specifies CASSYLRGGEQFF.

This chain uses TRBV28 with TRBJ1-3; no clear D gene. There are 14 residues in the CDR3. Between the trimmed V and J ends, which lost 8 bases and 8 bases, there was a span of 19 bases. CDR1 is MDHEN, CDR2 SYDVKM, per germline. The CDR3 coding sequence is TGTGCCAGCCGGAGGGAATCCCTCGAAGACACCATATATTTT. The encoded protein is CASRRESLEDTIYF. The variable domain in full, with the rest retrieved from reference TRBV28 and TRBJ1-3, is DVKVTQSSRYLVKRTGEKVFLECVQDMDHENMFWYRQDPGLGLRLIYFSYDVKMKEKGDIPEGYSVSREKKERFSLILESASTNQTSMYLCASRRESLEDTIYFGEGSWLTVV.

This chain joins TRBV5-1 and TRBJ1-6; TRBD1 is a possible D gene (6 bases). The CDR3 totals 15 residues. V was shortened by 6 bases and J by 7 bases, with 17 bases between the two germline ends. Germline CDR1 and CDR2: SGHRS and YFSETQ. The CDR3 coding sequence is TGCGCCAGCATCCCAGGGGTAGGGGAGAATTCACCCCTCCACTTT. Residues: CASIPGVGENSPLHF.

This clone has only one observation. The CDR3 sequence is CASSEGTGGSTDTQYF. In nucleotides, the CDR3 is TGTGCCAGCAGCGAAGGGACAGGGGGTTCCACAGATACGCAGTATTTT. V gene TRBV9 combines with J gene TRBJ2-3; 11 bases are a match to TRBD1. Germline CDR1 reads SGDLS; CDR2 reads YYNGEE. V dropped 3 bases and J dropped 2; count of bases not matched to a gene: 5. The CDR3 runs 16 residues.

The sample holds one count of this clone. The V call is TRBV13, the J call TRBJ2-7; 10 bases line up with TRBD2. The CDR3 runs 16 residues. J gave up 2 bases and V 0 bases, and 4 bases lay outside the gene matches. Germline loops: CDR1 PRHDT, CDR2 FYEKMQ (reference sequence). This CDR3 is CASSLGLAGSPYEQYV. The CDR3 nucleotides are TGTGCCAGCAGCTTAGGACTAGCGGGGTCCCCCTACGAGCAGTACGTC.

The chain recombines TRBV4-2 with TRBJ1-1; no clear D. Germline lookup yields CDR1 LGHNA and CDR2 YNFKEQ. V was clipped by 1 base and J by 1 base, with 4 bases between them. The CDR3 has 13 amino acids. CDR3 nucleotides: TGTGCCAGCAGCCAAGTCAGGAACACTGAAGCTTTCTTT. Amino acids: CASSQVRNTEAFF.

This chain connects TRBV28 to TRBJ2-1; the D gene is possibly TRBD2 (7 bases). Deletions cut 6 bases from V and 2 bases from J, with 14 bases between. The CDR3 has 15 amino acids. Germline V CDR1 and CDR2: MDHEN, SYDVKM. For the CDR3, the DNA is TGTGCCAGCAGCGGAGGGGGGGGCGCCTACAATGAGCAGTTCTTC. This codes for CASSGGGGAYNEQFF.

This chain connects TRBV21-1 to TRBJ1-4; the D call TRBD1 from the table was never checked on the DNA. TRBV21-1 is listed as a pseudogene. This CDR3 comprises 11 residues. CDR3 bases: TGTGCCAGCAGTACCAGTGAAAAACTGTTTTTT. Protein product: CASSTSEKLFF.

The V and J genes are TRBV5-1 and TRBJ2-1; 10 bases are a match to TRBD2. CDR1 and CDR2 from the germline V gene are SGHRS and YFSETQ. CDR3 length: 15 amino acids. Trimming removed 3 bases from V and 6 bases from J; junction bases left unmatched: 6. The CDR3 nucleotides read TGCGCCAGCAGCTATAGCGGGGGGACCGGCAATGAGCAGTTCTTC. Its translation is CASSYSGGTGNEQFF.